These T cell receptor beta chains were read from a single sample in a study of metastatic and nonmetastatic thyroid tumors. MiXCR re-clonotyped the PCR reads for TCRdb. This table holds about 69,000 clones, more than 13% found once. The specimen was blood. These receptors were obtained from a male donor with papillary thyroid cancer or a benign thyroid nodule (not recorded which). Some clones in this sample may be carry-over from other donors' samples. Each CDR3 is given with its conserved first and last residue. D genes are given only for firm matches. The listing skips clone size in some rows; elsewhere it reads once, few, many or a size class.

CASSYCLATLGNEQFF TGTGCCAGCAGTTACTGTCTAGCGACACTAGGGAATGAGCAGTTCTTC . TRBJ2-1 . TRBV6-5
CASSLRLLAGGGGEQFF TGTGCCAGCAGCTTGAGACTCCTAGCGGGAGGAGGCGGTGAGCAGTTCTTC TRBD2 TRBJ2-1 many TRBV5-6
CSAREDRGASPLHF TGCAGTGCTAGGGAGGACAGGGGAGCTTCACCCCTCCACTTT TRBD1 TRBJ1-6 few TRBV20-1
CASSYTQGSEQPQHF TGTGCCAGCAGTTATACGCAGGGGTCGGAACAGCCCCAGCATTTT . TRBJ1-5 many TRBV6-1
CASSYWGTGGGNEQFF TGTGCCAGCAGTTACTGGGGAACAGGGGGCGGCAATGAGCAGTTCTTC TRBD1 TRBJ2-1 . TRBV6-6
CASSTVYGCTF TGTGCCAGCAGTACGGTCTATGGCTGCACCTTC . TRBJ1-2 few TRBV27
CASRLAGGTYEQYF TGTGCCAGCAGACTAGCGGGAGGAACCTACGAGCAGTACTTC TRBD2 TRBJ2-7 . TRBV12-3/TRBV12-4
CASSLMGRDGMGHEQFF TGTGCCAGCAGCTTAATGGGGCGGGACGGAATGGGGCATGAGCAGTTCTTC . TRBJ2-1 . TRBV7-3
CSATARTGTYEQYF TGCAGTGCCACAGCCAGGACAGGTACTTACGAGCAGTACTTC TRBD1 TRBJ2-7 many TRBV20-1
CASSERLAGNTGELFF TGTGCCAGCAGTGAACGGCTAGCGGGGAACACCGGGGAGCTGTTTTTT TRBD2 TRBJ2-2 many TRBV25-1
CASSEIGLPSYEQYF TGTGCCAGCAGTGAAATCGGACTCCCATCCTACGAGCAGTACTTC . TRBJ2-7 many TRBV6-1
CASSPMGGTDTQYF TGTGCCAGCAGCCCGATGGGGGGCACAGATACGCAGTATTTT . TRBJ2-3 many TRBV7-3
CAISDIKGAGGYTF TGTGCCATCAGTGATATAAAAGGGGCGGGAGGCTACACCTTC . TRBJ1-2 many TRBV10-3
CASSLTGGLGIRGANVLTF TGTGCCAGCAGTTTGACAGGGGGCCTGGGGATAAGAGGGGCCAACGTCCTGACTTTC TRBD1 TRBJ2-6 . TRBV28
CASSDERGRWYGYTF TGTGCCAGCAGTGACGAGAGAGGGCGATGGTATGGCTACACCTTC . TRBJ1-2 . TRBV6-1
CASTPPTGSNTEALF TGTGCCAGCACCCCCCCCACAGGGTCTAACACCGAAGCTTTATTT . TRBJ1-1 few TRBV25-1
CATKGQAERVFF TGTGCCACCAAGGGACAGGCGGAAAGGGTGTTTTTT TRBD1 TRBJ1-4 many TRBV7-9
CASSLMVGGVDEQYF TGTGCCAGCAGCTTAATGGTGGGAGGCGTAGACGAGCAGTACTTC . TRBJ2-7 . TRBV11-2
CASSLARGRAGYTF TGTGCCAGCAGCTTAGCGAGGGGTAGGGCGGGCTACACCTTC . TRBJ1-2 many TRBV7-8
CASSPGRETQYF TGTGCCAGCAGCCCCGGTAGGGAGACCCAGTACTTC . TRBJ2-5 many TRBV11-1
CSARGEYRGRLNIQYF TGCAGTGCTAGAGGGGAATACAGGGGGCGACTAAACATTCAGTACTTC TRBD1 TRBJ2-4 many TRBV20-1
CASSSRTTARNEQFF TGTGCCAGCAGTTCCAGGACGACGGCCAGAAATGAGCAGTTCTTC . TRBJ2-1 . TRBV27
CASSYRATSGVGNTIYF TGTGCCAGCAGTTACCGGGCGACCTCCGGTGTCGGAAACACCATATATTTT . TRBJ1-3 few TRBV6-5
CASSYQGGWGTTEAFF TGTGCCAGCAGCTACCAGGGAGGGTGGGGAACCACTGAAGCTTTCTTT . TRBJ1-1 many TRBV11-2
CASSHILAGTDTQYF TGTGCCAGCAGCCACATATTAGCGGGCACAGATACGCAGTATTTT . TRBJ2-3 many TRBV3-1
CATSRERTGRETSGSNTGELFF TGTGCCACCAGCAGAGAAAGGACAGGGCGAGAGACTAGCGGGTCGAACACCGGGGAGCTGTTTTTT TRBD2 TRBJ2-2 many TRBV15
CASSHLRGREIWAFSYEQYF TGTGCCAGCAGCCACCTCCGGGGGCGGGAGATTTGGGCCTTCTCCTACGAGCAGTACTTC . TRBJ2-7 . TRBV4-2
CASSQASLNEQFF TGTGCCAGCAGCCAGGCCTCCTTGAATGAGCAGTTCTTC . TRBJ2-1 many TRBV3-1
CASSQDSGRDTEAFF TGTGCCAGCAGCCAAGATTCAGGGAGGGACACTGAAGCTTTCTTT . TRBJ1-1 many TRBV3-1
CASSGITDLPSDYGYTF TGTGCCAGCAGCGGGATCACCGACTTACCGTCGGACTATGGCTACACCTTC . TRBJ1-2 many TRBV9
CASSEGMGSSTESFF TGTGCCAGCAGTGAGGGTATGGGGAGTAGTACTGAATCTTTCTTT . TRBJ1-1 . TRBV25-1
CASSNNRNTEAFF TGTGCCAGCAGTAATAACCGGAACACTGAAGCTTTCTTT . TRBJ1-1 many TRBV2
CASSRPGQMHTGELFF TGTGCCAGCAGCCGCCCGGGACAGATGCATACCGGGGAGCTGTTTTTT TRBD1 TRBJ2-2 . TRBV5-5